The rows below give T cell receptor beta chains drawn from one sample of a study of control samples from healthy donors and cancer patients. Produced via immunoSEQ multiplex PCR; TCRdb's table is partial and in-frame only. The sample has 180,000 or so clones, around 92% seen once. The sequenced sample consisted of blood. Receptors originate from a woman aged 25 to 39 in good health. The CDR3 runs from the conserved cysteine through the conserved F or W. Fields, in order: CDR3 length, V gene, J gene, D gene, clone size, CDR3 DNA, CDR3 protein. The D gene is left open where the match is weak. Not all rows give a size; the values are once, few, many and, for expanded clones, a class.

cdr3_length: 13; v_call: TRBV12-3/TRBV12-4; j_call: TRBJ2-5; d_call: -; clone_size: few; cdr3_nt: TGTGCCAGCAGTTGGCCAGAGCAAGAGACCCAGTACTTC; cdr3_aa: CASSWPEQETQYF
cdr3_length: 15; v_call: TRBV11-2; j_call: TRBJ2-1; d_call: TRBD2; clone_size: -; cdr3_nt: TGTGCCAGCAGCTTCTCGGGACTAGTCGACAATGAGCAGTTCTTC; cdr3_aa: CASSFSGLVDNEQFF
cdr3_length: 17; v_call: TRBV28; j_call: TRBJ2-4; d_call: -; clone_size: -; cdr3_nt: TGTGCCAGCAGTTTACATGCTCAGGGTCCAGCCAAAAACATTCAGTACTTC; cdr3_aa: CASSLHAQGPAKNIQYF
cdr3_length: 13; v_call: TRBV28; j_call: TRBJ1-1; d_call: -; clone_size: -; cdr3_nt: TGTGCCAGCAGCCAGGGAAGGGGCACTGAAGCTTTCTTT; cdr3_aa: CASSQGRGTEAFF
cdr3_length: 12; v_call: TRBV27; j_call: TRBJ1-2; d_call: TRBD1; clone_size: -; cdr3_nt: TGTGCCAGCAGTCGACAGGGGTATGGCTACACCTTC; cdr3_aa: CASSRQGYGYTF
cdr3_length: 10; v_call: TRBV29-1; j_call: TRBJ2-7; d_call: -; clone_size: -; cdr3_nt: TGCAGCCCCGAGGGGGACGAGCAGTACTTC; cdr3_aa: CSPEGDEQYF
cdr3_length: 12; v_call: TRBV6-5; j_call: TRBJ1-5; d_call: -; clone_size: -; cdr3_nt: TGTGCCAGCAATCAGAATAATCAGCCCCAGCATTTT; cdr3_aa: CASNQNNQPQHF
cdr3_length: 14; v_call: TRBV7-9; j_call: TRBJ2-5; d_call: -; clone_size: -; cdr3_nt: TGTGCCAGCAGCTTACCCACAGACCAAGAGACCCAGTACTTC; cdr3_aa: CASSLPTDQETQYF
cdr3_length: 15; v_call: TRBV7-8; j_call: TRBJ2-1; d_call: -; clone_size: -; cdr3_nt: TGTGCCAGCAGCTTATCCCGGGAGATTCACAATGAGCAGTTCTTC; cdr3_aa: CASSLSREIHNEQFF
cdr3_length: 13; v_call: TRBV10-2; j_call: TRBJ2-1; d_call: -; clone_size: -; cdr3_nt: TGCGCCAGCAGTGACCCCCCCTGGAATGAGCAGTTCTTC; cdr3_aa: CASSDPPWNEQFF
cdr3_length: 15; v_call: TRBV2; j_call: TRBJ1-3; d_call: -; clone_size: -; cdr3_nt: TGTGCCAGCAGCTCGACTCCCGTATCAGGAAACACCATATATTTT; cdr3_aa: CASSSTPVSGNTIYF
cdr3_length: 14; v_call: TRBV7-9; j_call: TRBJ2-3; d_call: TRBD2; clone_size: -; cdr3_nt: TGTGCCAGCAGCTACGGGGGGGCCGCAGATACGCAGTATTTT; cdr3_aa: CASSYGGAADTQYF
cdr3_length: 14; v_call: TRBV19; j_call: TRBJ2-2; d_call: -; clone_size: -; cdr3_nt: TGTGCCAGTAGTATGCACGGAGTCACCGGGGAGCTGTTTTTT; cdr3_aa: CASSMHGVTGELFF
cdr3_length: 12; v_call: TRBV28; j_call: TRBJ1-4; d_call: -; clone_size: -; cdr3_nt: TGTGCCAGCAGACAGGCTAATGAAAAACTGTTTTTT; cdr3_aa: CASRQANEKLFF
cdr3_length: 12; v_call: TRBV11-3; j_call: TRBJ1-2; d_call: -; clone_size: -; cdr3_nt: TGTGCCAGCAGCTCCCACAGCTATGGCTACACCTTC; cdr3_aa: CASSSHSYGYTF
cdr3_length: 13; v_call: TRBV29-1; j_call: TRBJ2-7; d_call: -; clone_size: -; cdr3_nt: TGCAGCGTTGGCCCCGGACTCCCCTACGAGCAGTACTTC; cdr3_aa: CSVGPGLPYEQYF
cdr3_length: 15; v_call: TRBV5-1; j_call: TRBJ2-3; d_call: -; clone_size: -; cdr3_nt: TGCGCCAGCAGCGGGGGGCGGGGAAGCACAGATACGCAGTATTTT; cdr3_aa: CASSGGRGSTDTQYF
cdr3_length: 18; v_call: TRBV3-1/TRBV3-2; j_call: TRBJ1-6; d_call: -; clone_size: -; cdr3_nt: TGTGCCAGCAGCCAAGAGGGTAGGGGGAGGGCCTATAATTCACCCCTCCACTTT; cdr3_aa: CASSQEGRGRAYNSPLHF
cdr3_length: 17; v_call: TRBV13; j_call: TRBJ1-6; d_call: TRBD1; clone_size: -; cdr3_nt: TGTGCCAGCAGCTTGGCCCAGACAGGGGGCAGGAATTCACCCCTCCACTTT; cdr3_aa: CASSLAQTGGRNSPLHF
cdr3_length: 12; v_call: TRBV2; j_call: TRBJ2-7; d_call: TRBD2; clone_size: -; cdr3_nt: TGTGCCAGCACCGGACTAGCCTACGAGCAGTACTTC; cdr3_aa: CASTGLAYEQYF
cdr3_length: 15; v_call: TRBV18; j_call: TRBJ1-3; d_call: -; clone_size: -; cdr3_nt: TGTGCCAGCTCACCACCGGTAGGGGTGCGAAACACCATATATTTT; cdr3_aa: CASSPPVGVRNTIYF
cdr3_length: 17; v_call: TRBV11-3; j_call: TRBJ2-1; d_call: TRBD2; clone_size: -; cdr3_nt: TGTGCCAGCAGCTCAAAGATCACTAGCGGGGCTTACAATGAGCAGTTCTTC; cdr3_aa: CASSSKITSGAYNEQFF
cdr3_length: 14; v_call: TRBV28; j_call: TRBJ2-1; d_call: -; clone_size: few; cdr3_nt: TGTGCCAGCAGCATGACGACCGGGTTGATCGGGCAGTTCTTC; cdr3_aa: CASSMTTGLIGQFF
cdr3_length: 15; v_call: TRBV19; j_call: TRBJ1-5; d_call: -; clone_size: few; cdr3_nt: TGTGCCAGTAGTTCAGGGGCGGTGGGCAATCAGCCCCAGCATTTT; cdr3_aa: CASSSGAVGNQPQHF
cdr3_length: 14; v_call: TRBV27; j_call: TRBJ2-2; d_call: TRBD2; clone_size: -; cdr3_nt: TGTGCCAGCAGCGGGACTAGCGGTAGTGGGGAGCTGTTTTTT; cdr3_aa: CASSGTSGSGELFF
cdr3_length: 13; v_call: TRBV19; j_call: TRBJ2-7; d_call: -; clone_size: -; cdr3_nt: TGTGCCAGTAGCCCCCCAGGGACCTACGAGCAGTACTTC; cdr3_aa: CASSPPGTYEQYF
cdr3_length: 15; v_call: TRBV5-5; j_call: TRBJ1-6; d_call: -; clone_size: few; cdr3_nt: TGTGCCAGCAGCTTGGACAGCAACTATAATTCACCCCTCCACTTT; cdr3_aa: CASSLDSNYNSPLHF
cdr3_length: 17; v_call: TRBV27; j_call: TRBJ2-1; d_call: -; clone_size: -; cdr3_nt: TGTGCCAGCAGTTTACGGTCGGCTAGCGTTGGTTACAATGAGCAGTTCTTC; cdr3_aa: CASSLRSASVGYNEQFF
cdr3_length: 13; v_call: TRBV12-3/TRBV12-4; j_call: TRBJ1-5; d_call: -; clone_size: -; cdr3_nt: TGTGCCAGCACCCATTCTAGCAATCAGCCCCAGCATTTT; cdr3_aa: CASTHSSNQPQHF
cdr3_length: 12; v_call: TRBV5-1; j_call: TRBJ1-2; d_call: TRBD1; clone_size: -; cdr3_nt: TGCGCCAGCAGCGGACAGGTTTATGGCTACACCTTC; cdr3_aa: CASSGQVYGYTF
cdr3_length: 16; v_call: TRBV6-5; j_call: TRBJ2-6; d_call: -; clone_size: -; cdr3_nt: TGTGCCAGCAGTTACTCGAGGTCATCTGGGGCCAACGTCCTGACTTTC; cdr3_aa: CASSYSRSSGANVLTF
cdr3_length: 14; v_call: TRBV5-1; j_call: TRBJ1-2; d_call: -; clone_size: -; cdr3_nt: TGCGCCAGCAGCTTGGGGGACAACTTCTATGGCTACACCTTC; cdr3_aa: CASSLGDNFYGYTF
cdr3_length: 15; v_call: TRBV9; j_call: TRBJ1-4; d_call: TRBD1; clone_size: -; cdr3_nt: TGTGCCAGCAGCGTTGCCGGGACAGCTAATGAAAAACTGTTTTTT; cdr3_aa: CASSVAGTANEKLFF
cdr3_length: 14; v_call: TRBV28; j_call: TRBJ1-6; d_call: -; clone_size: -; cdr3_nt: TGTGCCAGCAGTACGGGACATTATAATTCACCCCTCCACTTT; cdr3_aa: CASSTGHYNSPLHF
cdr3_length: 15; v_call: TRBV2; j_call: TRBJ2-3; d_call: -; clone_size: once; cdr3_nt: TGTGCCAGCAGTGAAGTGTTGCGGAGCACAGATACGCAGTATTTT; cdr3_aa: CASSEVLRSTDTQYF
cdr3_length: 13; v_call: TRBV7-2; j_call: TRBJ1-1; d_call: -; clone_size: -; cdr3_nt: TGTGCCAGCAGCTTAGTCAGGAACACTGAAGCTTTCTTT; cdr3_aa: CASSLVRNTEAFF
cdr3_length: 15; v_call: TRBV28; j_call: TRBJ2-7; d_call: -; clone_size: -; cdr3_nt: TGTGCCAGCAGGTCCTACAGGGATGGCTCCTACGAGCAGTACTTC; cdr3_aa: CASRSYRDGSYEQYF
cdr3_length: 14; v_call: TRBV19; j_call: TRBJ1-1; d_call: TRBD1; clone_size: -; cdr3_nt: TGTGCCAGTAGTACGGACAGGGGACGCACTGAAGCTTTCTTT; cdr3_aa: CASSTDRGRTEAFF
cdr3_length: 13; v_call: TRBV2; j_call: TRBJ2-6; d_call: -; clone_size: -; cdr3_nt: TGTGCCAGCAGTGGCTCTGGGGCCAACGTCCTGACTTTC; cdr3_aa: CASSGSGANVLTF
cdr3_length: 15; v_call: TRBV28; j_call: TRBJ1-2; d_call: TRBD1; clone_size: -; cdr3_nt: TGTGCCAGCAGGCCCACAGGGGGAGGTAACTATGGCTACACCTTC; cdr3_aa: CASRPTGGGNYGYTF
cdr3_length: 12; v_call: TRBV25-1; j_call: TRBJ2-7; d_call: -; clone_size: -; cdr3_nt: TGTGCCAGCAGTGACAGAACCTACGAGCAGTACTTC; cdr3_aa: CASSDRTYEQYF
cdr3_length: 13; v_call: TRBV7-9; j_call: TRBJ1-1; d_call: TRBD1; clone_size: -; cdr3_nt: TGTGCCAGCATCCCCAGGGGGATCACTGAAGCTTTCTTT; cdr3_aa: CASIPRGITEAFF
cdr3_length: 13; v_call: TRBV18; j_call: TRBJ1-5; d_call: -; clone_size: -; cdr3_nt: TGTGCCAGCTCACCAGACGGGAATCAGCCCCAGCATTTT; cdr3_aa: CASSPDGNQPQHF
cdr3_length: 12; v_call: TRBV5-1; j_call: TRBJ1-2; d_call: -; clone_size: -; cdr3_nt: TGCGCCAGCAGGGAGGGGAACTATGGCTACACCTTC; cdr3_aa: CASREGNYGYTF
cdr3_length: 14; v_call: TRBV5-1; j_call: TRBJ2-3; d_call: -; clone_size: -; cdr3_nt: TGCGCCAGCAGGGATGAGAGACGGGCAGATACGCAGTATTTT; cdr3_aa: CASRDERRADTQYF
cdr3_length: 14; v_call: TRBV18; j_call: TRBJ2-1; d_call: -; clone_size: -; cdr3_nt: TGTGCCAGCTCACCATTAGATTCCCAATATGGGCAGTTCTTC; cdr3_aa: CASSPLDSQYGQFF
cdr3_length: 14; v_call: TRBV5-6; j_call: TRBJ2-7; d_call: TRBD2; clone_size: -; cdr3_nt: TGTGCCAGCAGCTTCCCGGGGGGCTCCTACGAGCAGTACTTC; cdr3_aa: CASSFPGGSYEQYF
cdr3_length: 15; v_call: TRBV7-9; j_call: TRBJ2-1; d_call: TRBD2; clone_size: -; cdr3_nt: TGTGCCAGCGGGGGATATAGCGGGAGGGTAAATGAGCAGTTCTTC; cdr3_aa: CASGGYSGRVNEQFF
cdr3_length: 18; v_call: TRBV7-3; j_call: TRBJ1-5; d_call: TRBD1; clone_size: once; cdr3_nt: TGTGCCAGCAGCTTAAATAACAGGGGACGGAGGGGCAATCAGCCCCAGCATTTT; cdr3_aa: CASSLNNRGRRGNQPQHF
cdr3_length: 13; v_call: TRBV30; j_call: TRBJ1-5; d_call: -; clone_size: few; cdr3_nt: TGTGCCTGGAGTTGGGACAGCAATCAGCCCCAGCATTTT; cdr3_aa: CAWSWDSNQPQHF
cdr3_length: 17; v_call: TRBV18; j_call: TRBJ2-6; d_call: TRBD1; clone_size: -; cdr3_nt: TGTGCCAGCTCTCCCGGGACAGGACCCTCTGGGGCCAACGTCCTGACTTTC; cdr3_aa: CASSPGTGPSGANVLTF
cdr3_length: 15; v_call: TRBV18; j_call: TRBJ2-1; d_call: -; clone_size: -; cdr3_nt: TGTGCCAGCTCACCGGTACCAGGGATTTACAATGAGCAGTTCTTC; cdr3_aa: CASSPVPGIYNEQFF
cdr3_length: 15; v_call: TRBV6-5; j_call: TRBJ2-2; d_call: -; clone_size: -; cdr3_nt: TGTGCCAGCAGTTTTCGGGCGTTGAACACCGGGGAGCTGTTTTTT; cdr3_aa: CASSFRALNTGELFF
cdr3_length: 15; v_call: TRBV14; j_call: TRBJ1-2; d_call: TRBD1; clone_size: -; cdr3_nt: TGTGCCAGCAGCGGAAACAGGGGGAAGTACTATGGCTACACCTTC; cdr3_aa: CASSGNRGKYYGYTF
cdr3_length: 12; v_call: TRBV28; j_call: TRBJ2-1; d_call: -; clone_size: once; cdr3_nt: TGTGCCAGCAGTTTGGTAGGTCTGAAGCAGTTCTTC; cdr3_aa: CASSLVGLKQFF
cdr3_length: 13; v_call: TRBV27; j_call: TRBJ2-7; d_call: -; clone_size: -; cdr3_nt: TGTGCCAGCAGTTCAAGACCTAGGGACGAGCAGTACTTC; cdr3_aa: CASSSRPRDEQYF
cdr3_length: 13; v_call: TRBV12-3/TRBV12-4; j_call: TRBJ2-1; d_call: TRBD1; clone_size: -; cdr3_nt: TGTGCCAGCAGTCTCAACAGGGGGGATGAGCAGTTCTTC; cdr3_aa: CASSLNRGDEQFF
cdr3_length: 16; v_call: TRBV4-1; j_call: TRBJ2-1; d_call: TRBD1; clone_size: -; cdr3_nt: TGCGCCAGCAGCCAAGATAGAGGACAGGGGTACAATGAGCAGTTCTTC; cdr3_aa: CASSQDRGQGYNEQFF